This T cell receptor (beta chain) was retrieved from a study of Graves' ophthalmopathy and Graves' hyperthyroidism (dated by TCRdb to the late 2010s). A note on the overall study: Hyperthyroidism was considered stable if no progression to ophthalmopathy occurred within 18 months of follow-up. The study used signatures of the TCR beta repertoire to tell Graves' ophthalmopathy apart from Graves' hyperthyroidism and to predict which patients would progress to ophthalmopathy. To explore V-J signatures that distinguish ophthalmopathy from hyperthyroidism, a discovery set of 100 patients was enrolled, made up of roughly 41 with ophthalmopathy and 55 to 65 with stable hyperthyroidism. In roughly 6 hyperthyroidism patients, T-cell repertoires of thyroid tissue and blood were compared. An independent validation cohort comprised roughly 20 hyperthyroidism patients and roughly 15 patients who later progressed from hyperthyroidism to ophthalmopathy. Following sample collection, hyperthyroidism patients were given methimazole at a starting dose of 30 mg daily, and ophthalmopathy patients were given high-dose intravenous methylprednisolone. In total, 135 blood samples were TCR-sequenced: approximately 42 ophthalmopathy, 80 or so hyperthyroidism and some 17 hyperthyroidism-to-ophthalmopathy patients.

For repertoire sequencing, TCR beta CDR3 regions were amplified from RNA transcripts. The first round was an RT-PCR using HTBI primers with the Qiagen OneStep RT-PCR kit, and this first round was followed by a second-round multiplex PCR, then size selection and purification. The libraries underwent paired-end sequencing with 100 bp reads on an Illumina HiSeq2000. Under the source paper's analysis protocol: SOAPnuke was used for read processing, and reads with adapters, uncalled bases, a mean Phred below 15, or no exact constant-primer or identifier match were discarded. High-quality paired reads were merged with COPE v1.2.5. Clonotypes were defined as unique nucleotide sequences and were aligned to IMGT TRB V, D and J references using MiTCR v1.1. Analysis was restricted to V-J combinations with a frequency above 0.0001, which covered about 99% of repertoires. For each V-J combination, a TCR clonal expansion and chaos score was defined as F50 clonal expansion divided by the chaos observed in the TCRdist matrix. Welch's t-statistics and random forest were used to reduce features to over ten V-J combinations, which were fed into a naive Bayes classifier. The Morisita-Horn index was used to measure how similar the thyroid and blood repertoires were. TCRdb cleaned the public reads at Q25 with fastp, built clones with MiXCR and kept in-frame beta chains. Records with the same CDR3 protein are collapsed into one entry carrying the most frequent genes and DNA. TCRdb's processing, not the authors', yielded these V and J calls. This sample gives approximately 1.2 million distinct CDR3 sequences in total; less than 45% of them show up just once. The ten largest account for around 10% of the sample.

Unmatched junction bases come to 10, with V trimmed by 7 bases and J by 5 bases. The CDR3 runs 14 amino acids, cysteine and phenylalanine included. The DNA shown is the 42-base CDR3, in frame from base 1. Hyperthyroidism patients were newly diagnosed, with disease duration under 2 months, and aged 18 to 65 years. Patients with other autoimmune diseases, uncontrolled infections, pregnancy or lactation were excluded from the study. Clinical symptoms, serum thyroxine, TRAb, thyroid ultrasound and orbital computed tomography formed the basis of the diagnosis. Total RNA was extracted with Trizol reagent and quality-checked on an Agilent 2100 Bioanalyzer. Notes on this clonotype: No cognate antigen has been identified for it. No qualities accompany the bases; no much larger clone lies one base away.

Paper-wide results and their limitations: In validation, the model predicted ophthalmopathy progression with nearly 71% sensitivity and about 73% specificity; 12 predicted patients were CT-confirmed with GO in a median of around 6 months. Most of the expanded thyroid clonotypes with a frequency above 0.001 were also detected in blood, and it was suggested that the thyroid immune response may be reflected by blood repertoires. The 13-signature model separated ophthalmopathy from stable hyperthyroidism with roughly 89% sensitivity and approximately 83% specificity in cross-validation, and 80%/75% in the test set. No statistical method was used to set the sample size in advance, and the investigators knew which group each participant was assigned to.

The chain employs TRBV12-3 or TRBV12-4 and TRBJ1-1, with 7 bases in between that match TRBD1. The sequence was obtained from an adult man with Graves' hyperthyroidism. The sequenced sample consisted of peripheral blood or thyroid tissue (not recorded which). The CDR3 region: CASTILTGSTEAFF. The nucleotide sequence is TGTGCCAGCACCATACTGACAGGGAGTACTGAAGCTTTCTTT.